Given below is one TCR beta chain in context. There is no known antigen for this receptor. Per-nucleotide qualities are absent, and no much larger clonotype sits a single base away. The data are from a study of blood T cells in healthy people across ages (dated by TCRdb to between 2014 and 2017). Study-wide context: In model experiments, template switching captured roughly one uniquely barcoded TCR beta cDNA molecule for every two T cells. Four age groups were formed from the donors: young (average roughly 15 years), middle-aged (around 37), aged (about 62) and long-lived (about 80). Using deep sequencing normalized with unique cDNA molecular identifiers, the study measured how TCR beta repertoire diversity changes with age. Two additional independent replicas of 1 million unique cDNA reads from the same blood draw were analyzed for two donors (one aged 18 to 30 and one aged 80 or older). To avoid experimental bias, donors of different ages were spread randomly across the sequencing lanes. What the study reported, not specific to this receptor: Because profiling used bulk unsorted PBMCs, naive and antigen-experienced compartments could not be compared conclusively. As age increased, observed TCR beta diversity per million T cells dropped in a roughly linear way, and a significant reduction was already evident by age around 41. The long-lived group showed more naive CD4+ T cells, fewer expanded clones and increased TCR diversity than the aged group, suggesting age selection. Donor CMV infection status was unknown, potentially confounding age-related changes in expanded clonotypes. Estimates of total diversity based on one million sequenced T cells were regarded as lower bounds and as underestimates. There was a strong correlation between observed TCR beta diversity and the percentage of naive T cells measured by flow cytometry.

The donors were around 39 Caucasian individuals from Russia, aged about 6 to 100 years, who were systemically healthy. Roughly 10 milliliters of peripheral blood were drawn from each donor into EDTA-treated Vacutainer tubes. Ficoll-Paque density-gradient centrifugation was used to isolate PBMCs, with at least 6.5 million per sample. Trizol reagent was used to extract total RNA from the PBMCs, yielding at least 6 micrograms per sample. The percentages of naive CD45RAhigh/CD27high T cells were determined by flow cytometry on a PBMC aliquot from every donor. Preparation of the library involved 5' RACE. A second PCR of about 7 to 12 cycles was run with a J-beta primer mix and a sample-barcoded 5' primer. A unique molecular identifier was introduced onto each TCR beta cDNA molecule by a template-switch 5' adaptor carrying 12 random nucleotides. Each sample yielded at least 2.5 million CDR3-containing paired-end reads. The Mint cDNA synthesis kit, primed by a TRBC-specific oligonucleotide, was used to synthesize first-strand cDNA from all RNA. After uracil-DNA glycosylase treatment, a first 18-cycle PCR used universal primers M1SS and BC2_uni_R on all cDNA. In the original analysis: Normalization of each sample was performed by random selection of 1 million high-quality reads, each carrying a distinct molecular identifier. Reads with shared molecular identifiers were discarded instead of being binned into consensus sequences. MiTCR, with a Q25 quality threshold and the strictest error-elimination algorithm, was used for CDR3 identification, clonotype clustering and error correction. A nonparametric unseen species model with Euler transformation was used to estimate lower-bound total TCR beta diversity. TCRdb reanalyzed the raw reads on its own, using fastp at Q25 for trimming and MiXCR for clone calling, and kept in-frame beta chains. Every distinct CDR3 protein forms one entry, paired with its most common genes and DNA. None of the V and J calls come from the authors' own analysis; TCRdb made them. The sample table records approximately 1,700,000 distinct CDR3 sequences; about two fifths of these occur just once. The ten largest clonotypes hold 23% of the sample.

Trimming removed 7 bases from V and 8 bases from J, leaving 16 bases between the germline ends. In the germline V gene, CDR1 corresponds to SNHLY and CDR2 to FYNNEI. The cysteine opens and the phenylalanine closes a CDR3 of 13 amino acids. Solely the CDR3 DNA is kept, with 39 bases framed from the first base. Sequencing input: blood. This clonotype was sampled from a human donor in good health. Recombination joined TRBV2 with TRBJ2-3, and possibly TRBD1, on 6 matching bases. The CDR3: CASKVGAQGTQYF. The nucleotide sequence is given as TGTGCCAGCAAGGTGGGGGCGCAGGGTACGCAGTATTTT.